This T cell receptor (beta chain) was retrieved from a study of T cell responses to AZD1222 COVID-19 vaccine. The repertoire was sequenced with immunoSEQ multiplex PCR; TCRdb's copy has only in-frame clones and lacks some. The table lists 95,000 to 150,000 clones, around 87% of them singletons. This clonotype originated in an adult in good health. The sample in question was peripheral blood, obtained on day 0 of AZD1222 vaccination.

DNA for the CDR3: TGTGCCAGCAGCTGGGGGACAGGAAGACGTGAGACCCAGTACTTC. This encodes CASSWGTGRRETQYF. J is TRBJ2-5 and V is TRBV5-6; 8 nucleotides agree with TRBD1. This CDR3 is 15 amino acids long. V was pared by 3 bases and J by 5 bases, with 9 bases of the junction left unmatched. From germline, CDR1 is SGHDT and CDR2 YYEEEE.